Below, 15 T cell receptor beta chains from the same sample are listed, as sequenced in a study of shared T cell receptors in the human thymus. Only in-frame clones appear in the TCRdb table, and some are missing; sequencing was by immunoSEQ multiplex PCR. The profile shows around 730,000 clones, roughly 85% of them singletons. These data also featured in a second study, about human thymus T cells.

Sequenced sample: thymocytes. These receptor sequences come from a girl less than two years old with a congenital heart defect.

V usage is TRBV5-1 and J usage is TRBJ2-1; tentative D call: TRBD2 (7 bases). This CDR3 has 16 amino acids. Per the germline V gene, CDR1 is SGHRS and CDR2 is YFSETQ. Deletions cut 4 bases from V and 8 bases from J, with 22 bases between. The CDR3 DNA follows: TGCGCCAGCAGCACCCCTGGTGCGGGGGCCTGGGATGAGCAGTTCTTC. This gives the protein CASSTPGAGAWDEQFF.

This clone was detected a few times. The chain carries TRBV15 and TRBJ2-5, with 11 bases lining up with TRBD2. The CDR3 covers 17 residues. Germline trimming cut 0 bases from V and 4 bases from J; bases unmatched to any gene: 7. From germline, CDR1 is LNHNV and CDR2 YYDKDF (reference sequence). CDR3 residues: CATSRDELAGGRETQYF. The CDR3, as DNA: TGTGCCACCAGCAGAGATGAGCTAGCGGGGGGCCGAGAGACCCAGTACTTC.

The V gene is TRBV4-3, the J gene TRBJ1-1, with a weak D call TRBD1 (6 bases). The V gene lost 0 bases and the J gene lost 5 bases, with 16 bases spanning the gap. The CDR3 covers 16 residues. CDR1 is LGHNA, CDR2 YSLEER, per germline. The DNA of the CDR3 is TGCGCCAGCAGCCAAGAGGTAGGGCAGGGGTGGACTGAAGCTTTCTTT. This codes for CASSQEVGQGWTEAFF.

This clone appeared a single time. V usage is TRBV13 and J usage is TRBJ2-1; 8 bases match TRBD2. The CDR3 consists of 16 residues. V shed 6 bases, J shed 5 bases, and the junction held 12 bases outside the gene matches. CDR1 is PRHDT, CDR2 FYEKMQ, per germline (reference sequence). The CDR3 loop reads CASRPPSAGADNEQFF. The CDR3 DNA is TGTGCCAGCAGACCCCCATCAGCGGGGGCCGACAATGAGCAGTTCTTC.

CDR3 DNA: TGTGCCAGCAGCAGAAGGGGATCTGAAGCTTTCTTT. This codes for CASSRRGSEAFF. This chain connects TRBV9 to TRBJ1-1; D is perhaps TRBD1 (5 bases). V was pared by 4 bases and J by 6 bases, with 10 bases between. The CDR3 runs 12 residues. Germline V lookup: CDR1 SGDLS, CDR2 YYNGEE.

The rearrangement links TRBV5-1 to TRBJ1-2, with 7 positions matching TRBD1. There are 14 residues in the CDR3. Unmatched junction bases numbered 5, after V lost 2 bases and J lost 4 bases. In germline, CDR1 is SGHRS, CDR2 YFSETQ. The CDR3 nucleotides are TGCGCCAGCAGCTTCGACAGGGTAGGCTATGGCTACACCTTC. It codes for CASSFDRVGYGYTF.

The V gene is TRBV6-1, the J gene TRBJ1-6; D call uncertain. The CDR3 extends over 13 amino acids. CDR1 MNHNS and CDR2 SASEGT come from the germline V gene. With 8 bases removed from V and 6 bases from J, the gap between germline ends came to 11 bases. The CDR3 here is CASRHGSNSPLHF. The CDR3 DNA sequence: TGTGCCAGCCGACATGGGTCTAATTCACCCCTCCACTTT.

The gene calls are TRBV15 and TRBJ2-7; tentatively, D is TRBD1 (6 bases). Germline loops: CDR1 LNHNV, CDR2 YYDKDF (reference sequence). The V end lost 3 bases, the J end lost 4 bases, and 25 bases lay between the germline ends. This CDR3 contains 18 residues. CDR3 sequence (DNA): TGTGCCACCAGCAGCGGTGGTAATAAACCCGGGACACCTTACGAGCAGTACTTC. As protein: CATSSGGNKPGTPYEQYF.

The chain carries TRBV19 and TRBJ1-5; TRBD1 matches 8 bases. Germline assignment: CDR1 LNHDA and CDR2 SQIVND (reference sequence). CDR3 length: 16 residues. Trimming cost V 3 bases and J 9 bases; bases outside gene matches: 13. The CDR3 reads CASSINDRGWVMPQHF. Written as DNA, the CDR3 is TGTGCCAGTAGTATCAACGACAGGGGATGGGTAATGCCCCAGCATTTT.

This clone is a singleton in its sample. This chain connects TRBV25-1 to TRBJ2-4, with D possibly being TRBD2 (5 bases). This CDR3 has 12 amino acids. The V end lost 5 bases, the J end lost 12 bases, and 14 bases lay between the germline ends. Per germline, CDR1 MGHDK and CDR2 SYGVNS. CDR3 in DNA: TGTGCCAGCAGTCTGGCGGGTCGAAGTCAGTACTTC. Translation: CASSLAGRSQYF.

This clone has a single count. The chain carries TRBV28 and TRBJ2-7, with D possibly being TRBD1 (5 bases). V was pared by 5 bases and J by 2 bases, with 13 bases between. Germline CDR1 MDHEN, CDR2 SYDVKM. The CDR3 length is 14 residues. This CDR3 reads CASSPHDRTYEQYF. The CDR3 coding sequence is TGTGCCAGCAGTCCTCATGACAGAACCTACGAGCAGTACTTC. Full variable domain (missing parts from reference TRBV28 and TRBJ2-7): DVKVTQSSRYLVKRTGEKVFLECVQDMDHENMFWYRQDPGLGLRLIYFSYDVKMKEKGDIPEGYSVSREKKERFSLILESASTNQTSMYLCASSPHDRTYEQYFGPGTRLTVT.

The chain recombines TRBV28 with TRBJ2-3, with 10 positions matching TRBD1. The CDR3 is made up of 15 amino acids. Trimming cost V 3 bases and J 9 bases; bases outside gene matches: 9. In germline, CDR1 is MDHEN, CDR2 SYDVKM. Here the CDR3 DNA reads TGTGCCAGCAGTTTCGGGGGACAGGGGTCGGTCACGCAGTATTTT. Encoded protein: CASSFGGQGSVTQYF.

The chain combines TRBV5-1 with TRBJ1-1, with D possibly matching TRBD1 (5 bases). From germline, CDR1 is SGHRS and CDR2 YFSETQ. V was cut by 0 bases and J by 9 bases, with 12 bases left in between. The CDR3 covers 13 residues. The CDR3: CASSLAGGFQAFF. The CDR3 DNA follows: TGCGCCAGCAGCTTGGCCGGGGGGTTCCAAGCTTTCTTT.

The chain recombines TRBV6-5 with TRBJ1-2; TRBD1 might be the D (5 bases). Looked up from germline, CDR1 is MNHEY and CDR2 is SVGAGI. The ends were cut back, 3 bases at V and 6 bases at J, with 11 bases in the middle. The CDR3 consists of 13 residues. CDR3 in DNA: TGTGCCAGCAGTTATACGACAGACCATGGCTACACCTTC. Its translation is CASSYTTDHGYTF.

This chain connects TRBV12-5 to TRBJ2-3; 10 bases line up with TRBD1. The J segment lost 3 bases and the V segment lost 9 bases, leaving 12 bases of the junction unmatched. The CDR3 runs 16 residues. The germline V gene has CDR1 LGHNT and CDR2 FRNRAP. CDR3: CASVDYGQGVTDTQYF. For the CDR3, the DNA is TGTGCTAGCGTTGATTACGGACAGGGGGTAACAGATACGCAGTATTTT.